This T cell receptor beta chain was identified during a study of T cells in tuberculosis. Findings and limits, study-wide: Selection depended on which cryopreserved specimens were available.

The time point was: new active TB diagnosis, blood taken before or within 7 days of starting treatment. Libraries were prepared by immunoSEQ multiplex PCR; TCRdb keeps only in-frame clonotypes and omits some of them. The sample lists fewer than 40,000 clones; more than 75% were seen once. A note on this clone: The antigen remains unidentified.

Trimming pared 0 bases from V and 2 bases from J, leaving 7 bases between. The CDR3 totals 14 residues. Germline CDR1 reads WSHSY; CDR2 reads SAAADI. The origin of this receptor is an adult with tuberculosis. The chain is built from TRBV10-2 and TRBJ1-2, with D unresolved. Specimen: PBMCs, collected at tuberculosis diagnosis. CDR3 nucleotides: TGCGCCAGCAGTGAGTCGAGGCGCAACTATGGCTACACCTTC. It codes for CASSESRRNYGYTF.